This T cell receptor beta chain was captured by sequencing in a study of T cells in Graves' hyperthyroidism and ophthalmopathy. At the level of the study: Peripheral blood collection took place at initial diagnosis, before any treatment. Study results and limitations: Most thyroid clonotypes expanded above 0.001 were also detected in blood.

Orbital computed tomography, thyroid ultrasound, serum thyroxine and TRAb, and clinical symptoms together informed the diagnoses. Around 9.9 ml of fresh peripheral blood supplied the PBMCs. V was clipped by 4 bases and J by 7 bases, with 13 bases between them. The V gene's germline CDR1 is SEHNR and CDR2 FQNEAQ (reference sequence). The CDR3 is made up of 13 amino acids. This clonotype has a count of ten or more. The antigen remains undetermined. Amplified TCR beta CDR3 regions came from RNA transcripts. First-round RT-PCR targeting the TCR CDR3 was performed with the HTBI primer set. TCRdb reprocessed the multiplex PCR reads via MiXCR and lists one record per CDR3 protein. The sample carries some 460,000 distinct CDR3 sequences, roughly 14% recorded once.

The V gene is TRBV7-9, the J gene TRBJ1-1; D remains unclear. This TCR came from a woman aged 18-29 years with Graves' hyperthyroidism. The sample consisted of blood. CDR3 DNA sequence: TGTGCCAGCAGCTCTACCCGGTCTCATGAAGCTTTCTTT. Protein: CASSSTRSHEAFF.